The T cell receptor beta chain under discussion was sequenced for a study of cytomegalovirus exposure and HLA in healthy donors. The primer mix had 60 Vbeta and 13 Jbeta primers. TCRdb's copy holds only in-frame clones and misses some; the assay was immunoSEQ multiplex PCR. Of 150,000 to 200,000 clones detected, more than 75% appear once; the ten largest clones hold under 1.5%. This clone has just a few counts. The germline V and J ends were trimmed by 0 bases and 0 bases, with 8 bases remaining between them. The CDR3 is 16 amino acids. From germline, CDR1 is ENHRY and CDR2 SYGVKD. Sequencing was carried out using PBMCs. The TCR originated in a male donor in good health and CMV-seronegative. The genes are TRBV10-3 and TRBJ1-4; D remains unclear. The CDR3 region has the DNA TGTGCCATCAGTGAGTCGTCGGGGACAACTAATGAAAAACTGTTTTTT. Translating it yields CAISESSGTTNEKLFF.